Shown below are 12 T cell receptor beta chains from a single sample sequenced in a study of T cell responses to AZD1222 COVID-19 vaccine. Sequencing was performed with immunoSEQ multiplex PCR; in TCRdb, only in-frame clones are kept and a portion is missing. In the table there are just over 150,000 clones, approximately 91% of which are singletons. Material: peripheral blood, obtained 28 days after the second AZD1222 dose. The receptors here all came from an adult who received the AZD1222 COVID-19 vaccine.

CDR3 loop: CASSLLFTRSNGYTF. The DNA of the CDR3 is TGTGCCAGCAGCCTACTTTTCACACGGAGTAACGGCTACACCTTC. This chain joins TRBV3-1 (or the pseudogene TRBV3-2) and TRBJ1-2, with D uncertain. The CDR3 contains 15 residues. Germline CDR1 LGHDT, CDR2 YNNKEL (reference sequence). Trimming left V 4 bases short and J 8 bases short, with 20 bases between.

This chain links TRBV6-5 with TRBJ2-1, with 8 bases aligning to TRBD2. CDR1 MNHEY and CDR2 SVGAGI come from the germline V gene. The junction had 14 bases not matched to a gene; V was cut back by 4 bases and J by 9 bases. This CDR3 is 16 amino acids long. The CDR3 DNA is TGTGCCAGCAGTTCCCTGTGGAGCGGGAGAACCGGTGAGCAGTTCTTC. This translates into CASSSLWSGRTGEQFF.

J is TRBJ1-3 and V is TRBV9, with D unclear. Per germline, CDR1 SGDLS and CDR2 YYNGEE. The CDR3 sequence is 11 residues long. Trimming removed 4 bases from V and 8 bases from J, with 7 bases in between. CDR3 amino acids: CASSSGYTIYF. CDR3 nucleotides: TGTGCCAGCAGCTCCGGTTACACCATATATTTT.

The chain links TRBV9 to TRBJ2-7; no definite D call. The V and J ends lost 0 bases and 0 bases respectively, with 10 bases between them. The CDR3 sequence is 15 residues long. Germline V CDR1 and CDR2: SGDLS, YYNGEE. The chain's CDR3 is CASSVGSTFSYEQYF. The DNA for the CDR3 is TGTGCCAGCAGCGTAGGAAGCACGTTCTCCTACGAGCAGTACTTC.

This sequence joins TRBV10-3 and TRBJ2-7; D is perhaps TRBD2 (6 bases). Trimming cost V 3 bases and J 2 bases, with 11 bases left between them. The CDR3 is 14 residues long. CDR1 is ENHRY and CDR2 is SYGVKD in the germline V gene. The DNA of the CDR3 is TGTGCCATCAGTGAACGGCTAGCGACCTACGAGCAGTACTTC. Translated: CAISERLATYEQYF.

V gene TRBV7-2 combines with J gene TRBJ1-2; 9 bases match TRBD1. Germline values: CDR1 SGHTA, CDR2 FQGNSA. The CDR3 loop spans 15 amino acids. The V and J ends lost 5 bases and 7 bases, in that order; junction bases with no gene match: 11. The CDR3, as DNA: TGTGCCAGCAGCCAGGGACAGGGTCTCGTTCCTGGCTACACCTTC. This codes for CASSQGQGLVPGYTF.

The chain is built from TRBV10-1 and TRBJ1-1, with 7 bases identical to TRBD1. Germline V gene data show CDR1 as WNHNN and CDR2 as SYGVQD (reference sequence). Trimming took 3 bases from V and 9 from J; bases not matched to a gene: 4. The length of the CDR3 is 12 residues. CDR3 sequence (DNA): TGCGCCAGCAGTGACCAGGGGGGGAAAGCTTTCTTT. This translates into CASSDQGGKAFF.

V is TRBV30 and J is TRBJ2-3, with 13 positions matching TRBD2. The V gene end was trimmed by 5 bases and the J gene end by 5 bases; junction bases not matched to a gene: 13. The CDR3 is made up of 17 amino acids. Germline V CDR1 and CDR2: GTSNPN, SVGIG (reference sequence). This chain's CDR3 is CAWVGGELAGGLDTQYF. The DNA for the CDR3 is TGTGCCTGGGTCGGCGGGGAACTAGCGGGGGGGCTAGATACGCAGTATTTT.

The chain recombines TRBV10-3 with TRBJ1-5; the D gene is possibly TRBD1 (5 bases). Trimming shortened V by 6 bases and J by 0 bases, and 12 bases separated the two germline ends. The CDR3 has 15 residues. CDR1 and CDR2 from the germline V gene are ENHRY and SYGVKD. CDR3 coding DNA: TGTGCCATCAGCGTTTCAGGGTATAGCAATCAGCCCCAGCATTTT. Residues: CAISVSGYSNQPQHF.

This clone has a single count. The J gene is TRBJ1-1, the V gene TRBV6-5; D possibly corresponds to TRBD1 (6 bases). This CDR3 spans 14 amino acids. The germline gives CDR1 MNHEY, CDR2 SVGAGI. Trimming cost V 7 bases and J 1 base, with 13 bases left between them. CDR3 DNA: TGTGCCAGCACTACCAAGGGACAGAACACTGAAGCTTTCTTT. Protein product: CASTTKGQNTEAFF.

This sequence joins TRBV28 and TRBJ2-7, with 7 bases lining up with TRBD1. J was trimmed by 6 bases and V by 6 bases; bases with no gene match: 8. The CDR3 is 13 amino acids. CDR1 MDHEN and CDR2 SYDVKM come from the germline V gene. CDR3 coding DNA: TGTGCCAGCAGCCAGAGACAGGGCGGCGAGCAGTACTTC. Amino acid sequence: CASSQRQGGEQYF.

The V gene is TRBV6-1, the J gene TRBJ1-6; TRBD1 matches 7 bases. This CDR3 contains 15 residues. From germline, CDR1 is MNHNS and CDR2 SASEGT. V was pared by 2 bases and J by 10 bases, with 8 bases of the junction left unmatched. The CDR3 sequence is CASSELDRVGSPLHF. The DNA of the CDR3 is TGTGCCAGCAGTGAACTCGACAGGGTAGGCTCACCCCTCCACTTT.